The subject of this entry is one T cell receptor beta chain. The target antigen is unknown. The time point denotes: baseline pretreatment blood. Treatment described: 15 Gy SBRT to primary tumor, nephrectomy 4 weeks later. After SBRT, blood was collected at 2 and 4 weeks, plus baseline. The patient's renal cell carcinoma had clear cell pathology. These data belong to a study of radiation and T cells in renal cell carcinoma. Study information: Nephrectomy followed 15 Gy stereotactic body radiation by 4 weeks. Study results and limitations: Pretreatment tumor biopsies were lacking, so baseline clonotypes are unknown.

Per germline, CDR1 SGHRS and CDR2 YFSETQ. This CDR3 spans 15 amino acids. V shed 5 bases and J 7 bases; nucleotides not matched to a gene: 7. Data came from immunoSEQ multiplex PCR; TCRdb stores just in-frame clones and leaves some out. The repertoire holds more than 75,000 clones, 65% to 85% seen once, with 5% to 7.5% in the top ten. The receptor was isolated from a man aged 60-69 years with renal cell carcinoma. This material consisted of blood, taken from a patient whose treatment included radiotherapy and nephrectomy. The genes are TRBV5-1 and TRBJ2-2, with 11 positions matching TRBD2. The DNA of the CDR3 is TGCGCCAGCAGGACTGGGACTAGCGGAGTCGGGGAGCTGTTTTTT. Protein: CASRTGTSGVGELFF.